This T cell receptor (beta chain) was sequenced during a study of early T cells in non-severe SARS-CoV-2 infection. This CDR3 contains 14 residues. The ends were cut back, 6 bases at V and 0 bases at J, with 12 bases in the middle. Germline V gene sequence: CDR1 SQVTM, CDR2 ANQGSEA. This clonotype occurred a few times. Individual cDNA molecules received unique molecular identifiers during library preparation. Via MiXCR, TCRdb re-called the 5' RACE reads, giving one row per CDR3 protein. Altogether 65,000 to 95,000 distinct CDR3 sequences are present, roughly a sixth being singletons, with the ten largest covering roughly 2.7%.

This chain uses TRBV29-1 with TRBJ2-1; D possibly corresponds to TRBD2 (5 bases). Specimen: whole blood. This clonotype was sampled from an adult who was a healthcare worker with PCR-confirmed SARS-CoV-2 infection or an uninfected control (not recorded which). The CDR3 region is CSVKGAASYNEQFF. CDR3 in DNA: TGCAGCGTCAAGGGAGCGGCCTCCTACAATGAGCAGTTCTTC.